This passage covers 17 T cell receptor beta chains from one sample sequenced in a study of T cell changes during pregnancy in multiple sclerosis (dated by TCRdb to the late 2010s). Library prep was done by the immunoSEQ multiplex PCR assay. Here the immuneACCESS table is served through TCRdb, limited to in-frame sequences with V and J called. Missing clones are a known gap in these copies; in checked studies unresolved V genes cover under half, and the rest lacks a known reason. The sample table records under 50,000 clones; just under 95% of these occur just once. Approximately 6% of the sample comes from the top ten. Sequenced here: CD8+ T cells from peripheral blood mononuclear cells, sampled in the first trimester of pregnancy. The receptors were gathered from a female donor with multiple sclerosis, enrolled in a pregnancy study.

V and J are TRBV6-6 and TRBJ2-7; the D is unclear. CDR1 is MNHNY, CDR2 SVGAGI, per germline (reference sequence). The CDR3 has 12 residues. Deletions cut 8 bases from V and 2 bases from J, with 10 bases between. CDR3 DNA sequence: TGTGCCAGCGGCCAGGCGCCCTACGAGCAGTACTTC. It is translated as CASGQAPYEQYF.

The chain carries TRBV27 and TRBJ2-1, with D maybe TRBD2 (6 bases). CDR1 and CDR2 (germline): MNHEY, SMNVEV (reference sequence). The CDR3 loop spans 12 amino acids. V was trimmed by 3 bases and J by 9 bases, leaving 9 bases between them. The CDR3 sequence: CASSFVGLEQFF. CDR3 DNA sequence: TGTGCCAGCAGTTTTGTGGGACTTGAGCAGTTCTTC.

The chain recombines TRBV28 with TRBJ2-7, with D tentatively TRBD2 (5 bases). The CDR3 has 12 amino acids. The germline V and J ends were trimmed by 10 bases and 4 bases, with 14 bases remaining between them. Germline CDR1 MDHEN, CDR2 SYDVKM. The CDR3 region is CATSRDFYEQYF. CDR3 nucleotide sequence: TGTGCCACGTCCCGGGATTTTTACGAGCAGTACTTC.

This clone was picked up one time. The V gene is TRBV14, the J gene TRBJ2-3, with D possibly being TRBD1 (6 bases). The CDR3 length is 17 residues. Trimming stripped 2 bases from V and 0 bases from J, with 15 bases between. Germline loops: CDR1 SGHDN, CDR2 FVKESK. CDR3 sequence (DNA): TGTGCCAGCAGCCAAACTTTGACAGGCCCTAGCACAGATACGCAGTATTTT. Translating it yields CASSQTLTGPSTDTQYF.

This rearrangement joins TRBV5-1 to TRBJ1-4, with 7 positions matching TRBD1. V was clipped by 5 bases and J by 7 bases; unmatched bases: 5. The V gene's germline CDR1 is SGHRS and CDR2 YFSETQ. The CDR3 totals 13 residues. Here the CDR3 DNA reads TGCGCCAGCAGAGAGGGGGCGAGTGAAAAACTGTTTTTT. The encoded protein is CASREGASEKLFF.

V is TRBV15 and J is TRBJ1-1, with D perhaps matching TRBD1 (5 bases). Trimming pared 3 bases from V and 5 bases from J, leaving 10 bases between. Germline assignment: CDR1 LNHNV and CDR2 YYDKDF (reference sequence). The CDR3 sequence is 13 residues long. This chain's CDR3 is CATSSRGRTEAFF. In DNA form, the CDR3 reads TGTGCCACCAGCAGTAGGGGAAGGACTGAAGCTTTCTTT.

CDR3 region: CASSVRSGYEQYF. CDR3 nucleotide sequence: TGTGCCAGCAGCGTAAGGTCAGGCTACGAGCAGTACTTC. The V and J genes are TRBV9 and TRBJ2-7; D unresolved. Germline V gene sequence: CDR1 SGDLS, CDR2 YYNGEE. The CDR3 is 13 amino acids. V shed 1 base and J shed 3 bases, with 8 bases lying between them. Together with reference TRBV9 and TRBJ2-7, the CDR3 gives the full variable domain: DSGVTQTPKHLITATGQRVTLRCSPRSGDLSVYWYQQSLDQGLQFLIQYYNGEERAKGNILERFSAQQFPDLHSELNLSSLELGDSALYFCASSVRSGYEQYFGPGTRLTVT.

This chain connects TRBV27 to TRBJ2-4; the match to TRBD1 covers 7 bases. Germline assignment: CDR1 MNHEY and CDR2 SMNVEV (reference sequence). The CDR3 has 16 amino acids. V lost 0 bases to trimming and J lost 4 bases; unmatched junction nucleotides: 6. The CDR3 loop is CASSLSIGQAKNIQYF. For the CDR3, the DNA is TGTGCCAGCAGTTTATCGATAGGACAGGCTAAAAACATTCAGTACTTC.

CDR3 residues: CASSLAPPSLAAFF. CDR3 in DNA: TGTGCCAGCAGCTTGGCACCTCCTTCGCTGGCAGCTTTCTTT. The chain has TRBV5-6 and TRBJ1-1; D is unclear. Germline values: CDR1 SGHDT, CDR2 YYEEEE. The CDR3 is 14 amino acids. V was pared by 0 bases and J by 10 bases, with 16 bases between.

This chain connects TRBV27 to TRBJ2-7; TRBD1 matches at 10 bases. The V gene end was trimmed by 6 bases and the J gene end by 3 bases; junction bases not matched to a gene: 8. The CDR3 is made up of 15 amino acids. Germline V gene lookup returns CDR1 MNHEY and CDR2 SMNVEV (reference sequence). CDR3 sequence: CASSRAGTGVYEQYF. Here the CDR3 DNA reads TGTGCCAGCAGCCGAGCCGGGACAGGGGTCTACGAGCAGTACTTC.

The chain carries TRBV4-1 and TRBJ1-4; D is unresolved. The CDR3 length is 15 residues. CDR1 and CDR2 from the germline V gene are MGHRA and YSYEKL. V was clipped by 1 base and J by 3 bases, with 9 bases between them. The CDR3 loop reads CASSQVTQPNEKLFF. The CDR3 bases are TGCGCCAGCAGCCAAGTGACACAGCCTAATGAAAAACTGTTTTTT.

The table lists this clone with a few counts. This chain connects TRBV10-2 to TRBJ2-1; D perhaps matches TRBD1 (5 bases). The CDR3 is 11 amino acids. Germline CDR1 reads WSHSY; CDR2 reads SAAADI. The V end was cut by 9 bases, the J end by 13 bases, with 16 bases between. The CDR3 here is CASQDSARQFF. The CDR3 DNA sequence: TGCGCCAGTCAAGACAGTGCTAGACAGTTCTTC.

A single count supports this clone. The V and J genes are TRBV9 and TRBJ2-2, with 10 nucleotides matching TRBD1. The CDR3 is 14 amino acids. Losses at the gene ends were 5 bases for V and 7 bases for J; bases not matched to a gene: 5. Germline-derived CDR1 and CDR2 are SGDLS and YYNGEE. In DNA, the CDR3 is TGTGCCAGCAGTCTAGGGACAGGGGACGGGGAGCTGTTTTTT. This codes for CASSLGTGDGELFF.

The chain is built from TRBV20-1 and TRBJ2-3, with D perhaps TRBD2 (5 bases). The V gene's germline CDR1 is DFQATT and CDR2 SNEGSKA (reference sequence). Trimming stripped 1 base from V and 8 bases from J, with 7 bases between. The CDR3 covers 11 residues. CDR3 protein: CSARGGPTQYF. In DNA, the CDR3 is TGCAGTGCTAGAGGAGGGCCTACGCAGTATTTT.

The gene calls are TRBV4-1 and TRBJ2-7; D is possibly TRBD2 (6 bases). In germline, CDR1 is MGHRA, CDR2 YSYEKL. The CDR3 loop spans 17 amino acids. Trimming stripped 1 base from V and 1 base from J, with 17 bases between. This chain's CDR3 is CASSQGSGLQLSYEQYF. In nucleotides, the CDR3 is TGCGCCAGCAGCCAAGGTTCGGGACTCCAACTTTCCTACGAGCAGTACTTC.

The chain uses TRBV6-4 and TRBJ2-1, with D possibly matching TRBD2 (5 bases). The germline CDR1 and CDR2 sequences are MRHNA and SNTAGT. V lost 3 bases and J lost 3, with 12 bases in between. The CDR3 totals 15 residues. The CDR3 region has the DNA TGTGCCAGCAGTGAGAGGGTCGGAGTCTACAATGAGCAGTTCTTC. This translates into CASSERVGVYNEQFF.

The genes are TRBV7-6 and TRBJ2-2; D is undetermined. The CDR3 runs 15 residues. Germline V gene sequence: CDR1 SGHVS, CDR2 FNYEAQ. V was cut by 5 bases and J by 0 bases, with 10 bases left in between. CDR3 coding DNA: TGTGCCAGCAGCCTCTTAGCAGCGAACACCGGGGAGCTGTTTTTT. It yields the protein CASSLLAANTGELFF.